These 8 T cell receptor beta chains were all obtained from the same sample, sequenced in a study of T-cell reconstitution after alpha-beta-depleted transplantation in children (dated by TCRdb to 2016 to 2018). Library generation was performed with PCR. Sequencing was performed on an Illumina HiSeq 2500. Molecular barcoding was employed in the preparation of TCR libraries, with unique molecular identifiers being used to normalize TCRbeta repertoire quantification. Clones were called with MiXCR by TCRdb after fastp trimmed the public reads at Q25, and only in-frame beta chains were retained. Merged by CDR3 protein, the rows form single entries marked with the most common genes and DNA. The sample table shows around 100,000 distinct CDR3 sequences, and about a tenth are seen once. 34% of the sample is held by the ten biggest clonotypes. The treatment or condition label, as the study defines it: allogeneic hematopoietic cell transplantation with graft depleted of TCRalphabeta T cells and CD19 B cells.

The source was PBMCs, collected before TCRalphabeta/CD19-depleted stem cell transplant. These receptors originate from a boy between 2 and 15 years old with acute lymphoblastic leukemia, due to receive a stem cell transplant.

This clonotype was picked up a small number of times. The chain uses TRBV6-1 and TRBJ1-2; D gene ambiguous. Trimming pared 1 base from V and 9 bases from J, leaving 12 bases between. The germline V gene encodes CDR1 MNHNS and CDR2 SASEGT. This CDR3 is 13 amino acids long. The CDR3 loop reads CASSEEWVGSYTF. The CDR3 DNA reads TGTGCCAGCAGTGAAGAATGGGTTGGAAGCTACACCTTC.

This clonotype was observed at least ten times. V usage is TRBV5-6 and J usage is TRBJ2-1; D not resolved. Between the trimmed V and J ends, which lost 1 base and 0 bases, there was a span of 8 bases. Germline V gene data show CDR1 as SGHDT and CDR2 as YYEEEE. This CDR3 is 15 amino acids long. Written as DNA, the CDR3 is TGTGCCAGCAGCTTGATGGCGAGCTCCTACAATGAGCAGTTCTTC. This translates into CASSLMASSYNEQFF.

The J gene is TRBJ1-2, the V gene TRBV30; D may be TRBD1 (6 bases). V lost 7 bases, J lost 7 bases, and 16 bases lay in between. In germline, CDR1 is GTSNPN, CDR2 SVGIG (reference sequence). The length of the CDR3 is 12 residues. The CDR3, as DNA: TGTGCCTTCCGACAGGTCGCGGGTGGCTACACCTTC. Amino acid sequence: CAFRQVAGGYTF.

In this sample, this clonotype turned up once. This chain uses TRBV10-2 with TRBJ2-1; 9 positions match TRBD2. The CDR3 covers 17 residues. The V segment lost 0 bases and the J segment 11 bases; nucleotides outside the gene matches: 14. Germline loops: CDR1 WSHSY, CDR2 SAAADI. The CDR3 DNA sequence: TGCGCCAGCAGTGAGTCTGAACTAGCGGGTGTGGGGAATAAGCAGTTCTTC. Residues: CASSESELAGVGNKQFF.

This clonotype was picked up a small number of times. The chain links TRBV5-1 to TRBJ2-5, with D perhaps TRBD1 (5 bases). This CDR3 has 16 amino acids. Germline lookup yields CDR1 SGHRS and CDR2 YFSETQ. The V and J ends lost 0 bases and 1 base respectively, with 13 bases between them. CDR3 coding DNA: TGCGCCAGCAGCTTGGGATTTGGACAAAGCCAAGAGACCCAGTACTTC. It translates to CASSLGFGQSQETQYF.

This clonotype was seen repeatedly, ten times or more. The chain has TRBV4-2 and TRBJ2-1; D is possibly TRBD2 (5 bases). The germline gives CDR1 LGHNA, CDR2 YNFKEQ. Trimming removed 0 bases at V and 1 base at J, with 13 bases between. The CDR3 loop spans 17 amino acids. CDR3 residues: CASSQEVRRVSYNEQFF. CDR3 nucleotides: TGTGCCAGCAGCCAAGAAGTTCGGCGGGTTTCCTACAATGAGCAGTTCTTC.

The V call is TRBV7-9, the J call TRBJ2-3, with 10 bases identical to TRBD2. The CDR3 covers 15 residues. The V segment lost 4 bases and the J segment 3 bases; nucleotides outside the gene matches: 4. CDR1 is SEHNR and CDR2 is FQNEAQ in the germline V gene (reference sequence). The CDR3 here is CASSYSSGRTDTQYF. The DNA for the CDR3 is TGTGCCAGCAGCTACTCTAGCGGGAGAACAGATACGCAGTATTTT.

The chain has TRBV25-1 and TRBJ2-7, with 11 bases fitting TRBD2. The germline V gene has CDR1 MGHDK and CDR2 SYGVNS. V lost 2 bases to trimming and J lost 6 bases; unmatched junction nucleotides: 12. The CDR3 contains 17 residues. The CDR3 region is CASSEGGASGRLSEQYF. CDR3 in DNA: TGTGCCAGCAGTGAAGGGGGGGCTAGCGGGAGGTTATCCGAGCAGTACTTC.